A selection of T cell receptor beta chains follows, all from one sample in a study of T cell responses to AZD1222 COVID-19 vaccine. Measured with immunoSEQ multiplex PCR; TCRdb has only the in-frame clones, and not every one. Among about 55,000 clones listed, approximately 80% were seen once. The material sequenced was peripheral blood, taken 28 days after the second AZD1222 dose. The receptors stem from an adult who received the AZD1222 COVID-19 vaccine. Each CDR3 is given with its conserved first and last residue. The D gene is left open where the match is weak. Not all rows give a size; the values are once, few, many and, for expanded clones, a class.

CASSQDLGGAGNTIYF 16 TRBJ1-3 TRBV14 NA NA
CASSLEVTDTSEQYF 15 TRBJ2-7 TRBV7-3 NA NA
CASRDRGGTGELFF 14 TRBJ2-2 TRBV27 NA TRBD2
CAWRHKWTSGSTDTQYF 17 TRBJ2-3 TRBV30 NA TRBD2
CASSLYATGRTGELFF 16 TRBJ2-2 TRBV18 once NA
CASSSGDTQYF 11 TRBJ2-3 TRBV10-2 NA NA
CASAFGGREIETQYF 15 TRBJ2-5 TRBV7-2 NA NA
CASSLSQGGYGELFF 15 TRBJ2-2 TRBV5-1 NA NA
CASSWTGSGANVLTF 15 TRBJ2-6 TRBV18 NA TRBD1
CASSFGPQETQYF 13 TRBJ2-5 TRBV12-3/TRBV12-4 NA NA
CASMGGTEAFF 11 TRBJ1-1 TRBV2 NA NA
CASSPDGSIYEQFF 14 TRBJ2-1 TRBV6-5 NA NA
CASEREQGVSYTF 13 TRBJ1-2 TRBV6-5 NA NA
CAISEDSPRYGYTF 14 TRBJ1-2 TRBV10-3 NA NA
CSASPTSVHNEQFF 14 TRBJ2-1 TRBV20-1 few TRBD2
CASSPPYENTEAFF 14 TRBJ1-1 TRBV28 NA NA
CASGTRTGGLAGNTIYF 17 TRBJ1-3 TRBV19 NA TRBD1
CASSTGTSLSTDTQYF 16 TRBJ2-3 TRBV5-1 NA TRBD2
CASSLTGNTGELFF 14 TRBJ2-2 TRBV5-1 few NA
CASSQEGLAGTTQYF 15 TRBJ2-3 TRBV4-1 NA TRBD2
CASSQGQGSSYGYTF 15 TRBJ1-2 TRBV27 NA NA
CASSLGQGLHYEQYF 15 TRBJ2-7 TRBV11-3 NA TRBD1
CASSDQGKRSGELFF 15 TRBJ2-2 TRBV6-1 NA NA
CASITRGHTEAFF 13 TRBJ1-1 TRBV2 few NA
CASSLGVTTNEKLFF 15 TRBJ1-4 TRBV28 once NA
CASSPRLAGVADTQYF 16 TRBJ2-3 TRBV7-2 NA TRBD2
CASSHGSNYGYTF 13 TRBJ1-2 TRBV3-1/TRBV3-2 NA NA
CASSDRLAGGNRADTQYF 18 TRBJ2-3 TRBV5-1 few TRBD2
CASRLDRGIYNEQFF 15 TRBJ2-1 TRBV5-4 NA TRBD1
CASSVGGRGGTDTQYF 16 TRBJ2-3 TRBV9 NA NA
CASLMNTEAFF 11 TRBJ1-1 TRBV7-9 few NA
CASSSPLQSGPGELFF 16 TRBJ2-2 TRBV11-2 NA NA
CASSLTGGFSNEQFF 15 TRBJ2-1 TRBV11-2 NA TRBD1
CATSTNRGAQGETQYF 16 TRBJ2-5 TRBV15 NA NA
CASSDGGSGNTIYF 14 TRBJ1-3 TRBV6-4 NA NA
CSVEWLAEETQYF 13 TRBJ2-5 TRBV29-1 few NA
CASSLGVTGNTIYF 14 TRBJ1-3 TRBV5-1 NA NA
CASSPDRMGNQPQHF 15 TRBJ1-5 TRBV6-5 NA NA
CASSQDRNSPLHF 13 TRBJ1-6 TRBV18 NA NA
CASSVGQAGNTIYF 14 TRBJ1-3 TRBV9 NA TRBD1
CASSRVNYGYTF 12 TRBJ1-2 TRBV28 NA NA
CASTKDGTGELFF 13 TRBJ2-2 TRBV19 once NA
CASSIGEVRYLDVDTQYF 18 TRBJ2-3 TRBV19 few NA
CATSDGPNNQPQHF 14 TRBJ1-5 TRBV24-1 NA NA
CASSLGQTYNSPLHF 15 TRBJ1-6 TRBV5-6 NA NA
CASSQGEYTDTQYF 14 TRBJ2-3 TRBV7-2 NA TRBD1
CASSPQEYTDTQYF 14 TRBJ2-3 TRBV18 NA NA
CASSPDRLYGYTF 13 TRBJ1-2 TRBV18 NA NA
CASSPRQGLDYEQYF 15 TRBJ2-7 TRBV9 few NA
CASSQVAATSGNTIYF 16 TRBJ1-3 TRBV4-1 once NA